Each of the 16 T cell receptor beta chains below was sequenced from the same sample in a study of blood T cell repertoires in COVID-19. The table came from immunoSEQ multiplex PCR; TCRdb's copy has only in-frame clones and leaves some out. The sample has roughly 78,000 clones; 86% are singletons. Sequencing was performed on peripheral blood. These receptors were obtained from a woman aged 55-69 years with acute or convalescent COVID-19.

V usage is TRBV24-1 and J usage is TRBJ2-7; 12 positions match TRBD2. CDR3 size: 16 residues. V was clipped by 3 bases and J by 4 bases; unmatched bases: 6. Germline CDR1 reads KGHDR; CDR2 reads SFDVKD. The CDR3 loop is CATSDTRGTSGYEQYF. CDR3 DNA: TGTGCCACCAGTGATACTCGCGGGACTAGCGGGTACGAGCAGTACTTC.

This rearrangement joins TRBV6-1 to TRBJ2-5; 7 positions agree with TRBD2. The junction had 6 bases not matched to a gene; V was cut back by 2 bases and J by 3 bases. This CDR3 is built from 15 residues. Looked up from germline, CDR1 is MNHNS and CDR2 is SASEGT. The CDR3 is CASSEHGGEEETQYF. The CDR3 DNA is TGTGCCAGCAGTGAACATGGGGGGGAAGAAGAGACCCAGTACTTC.

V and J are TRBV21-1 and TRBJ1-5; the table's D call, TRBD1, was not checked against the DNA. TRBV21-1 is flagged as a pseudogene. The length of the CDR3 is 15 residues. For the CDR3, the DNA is TGTGCCAGCAGCAAAGTGTTCAGTACCTATCAGCCCCAGCATTTT. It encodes CASSKVFSTYQPQHF.

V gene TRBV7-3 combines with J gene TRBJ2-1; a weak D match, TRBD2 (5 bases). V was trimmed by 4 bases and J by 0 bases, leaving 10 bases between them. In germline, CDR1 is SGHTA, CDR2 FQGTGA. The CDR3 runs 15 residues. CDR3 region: CASSSQGSSYNEQFF. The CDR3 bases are TGTGCCAGCAGCTCCCAAGGGAGCTCCTACAATGAGCAGTTCTTC.

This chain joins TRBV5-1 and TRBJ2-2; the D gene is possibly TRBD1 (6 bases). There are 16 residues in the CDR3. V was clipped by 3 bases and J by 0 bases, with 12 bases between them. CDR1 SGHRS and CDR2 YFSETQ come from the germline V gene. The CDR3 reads CASSSTGNTNTGELFF. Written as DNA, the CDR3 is TGCGCCAGCAGCTCTACAGGGAACACGAACACCGGGGAGCTGTTTTTT.

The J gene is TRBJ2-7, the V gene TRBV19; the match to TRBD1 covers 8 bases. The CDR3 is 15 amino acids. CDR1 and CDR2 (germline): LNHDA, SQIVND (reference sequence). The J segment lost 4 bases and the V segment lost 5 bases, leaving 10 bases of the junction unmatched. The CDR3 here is CASSPTPDRVYEQYF. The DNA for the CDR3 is TGTGCCAGTAGTCCGACCCCGGACAGGGTTTACGAGCAGTACTTC. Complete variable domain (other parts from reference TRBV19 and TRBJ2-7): DGGITQSPKYLFRKEGQNVTLSCEQNLNHDAMYWYRQDPGQGLRLIYYSQIVNDFQKGDIAEGYSVSREKKESFPLTVTSAQKNPTAFYLCASSPTPDRVYEQYFGPGTRLTVT.

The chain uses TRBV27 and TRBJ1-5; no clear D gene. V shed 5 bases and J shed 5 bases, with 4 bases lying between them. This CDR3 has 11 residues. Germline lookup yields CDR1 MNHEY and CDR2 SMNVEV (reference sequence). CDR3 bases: TGTGCCAGCAGTCCAGATCAGCCCCAGCATTTT. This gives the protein CASSPDQPQHF.

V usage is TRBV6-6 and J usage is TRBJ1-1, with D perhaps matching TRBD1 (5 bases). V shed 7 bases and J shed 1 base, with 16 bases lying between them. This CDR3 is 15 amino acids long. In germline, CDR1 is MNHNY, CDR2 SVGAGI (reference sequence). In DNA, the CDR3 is TGTGCCAGCAACGAACAGGCCGCCGGGAACACTGAAGCTTTCTTT. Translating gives CASNEQAAGNTEAFF.

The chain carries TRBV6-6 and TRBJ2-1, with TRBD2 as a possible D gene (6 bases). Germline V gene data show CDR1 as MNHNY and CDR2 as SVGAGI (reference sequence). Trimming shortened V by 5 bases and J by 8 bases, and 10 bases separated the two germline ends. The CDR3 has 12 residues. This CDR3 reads CASSRGVDEQFF. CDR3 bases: TGTGCCAGCAGTCGCGGGGTCGATGAGCAGTTCTTC.

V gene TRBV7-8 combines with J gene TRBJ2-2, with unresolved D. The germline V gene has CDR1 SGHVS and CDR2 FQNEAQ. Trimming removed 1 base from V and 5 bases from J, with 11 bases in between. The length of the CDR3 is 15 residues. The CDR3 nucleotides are TGTGCCAGCAGCTTAGGGCACGTTGAAACCGGGGAGCTGTTTTTT. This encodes CASSLGHVETGELFF.

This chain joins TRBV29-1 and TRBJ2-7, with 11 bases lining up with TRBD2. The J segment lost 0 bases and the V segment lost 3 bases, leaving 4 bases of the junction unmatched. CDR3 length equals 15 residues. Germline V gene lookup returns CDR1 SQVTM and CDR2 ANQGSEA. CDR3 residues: CSVEGTSGTSYEQYF. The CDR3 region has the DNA TGCAGCGTTGAGGGGACTAGCGGAACCTCCTACGAGCAGTACTTC.

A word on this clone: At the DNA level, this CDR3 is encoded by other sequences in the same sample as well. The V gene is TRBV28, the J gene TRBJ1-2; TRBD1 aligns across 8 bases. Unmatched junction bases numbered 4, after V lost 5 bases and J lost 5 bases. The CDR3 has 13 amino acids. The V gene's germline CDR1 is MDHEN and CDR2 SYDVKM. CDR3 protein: CASSQDRAYGYTF. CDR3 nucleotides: TGTGCCAGCAGTCAGGACAGGGCGTATGGCTACACCTTC.

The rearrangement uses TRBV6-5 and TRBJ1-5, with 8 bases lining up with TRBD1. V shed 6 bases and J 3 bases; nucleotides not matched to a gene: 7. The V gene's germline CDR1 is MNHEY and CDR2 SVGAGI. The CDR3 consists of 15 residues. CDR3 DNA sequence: TGTGCCAGCAGAAGACAGGGGCCATCCAATCAGCCCCAGCATTTT. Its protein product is CASRRQGPSNQPQHF.

The CDR3 here is CASSQESRAAGAIDEQFF. The DNA for the CDR3 is TGCGCCAGCAGCCAAGAGTCCCGGGCGGCGGGGGCTATTGATGAGCAGTTCTTC. The chain combines TRBV4-3 with TRBJ2-1; weak D call: TRBD2 (7 bases). The CDR3 covers 18 residues. V lost 0 bases to trimming and J lost 8 bases, with 23 bases between them. CDR1 and CDR2 from the germline V gene are LGHNA and YSLEER.

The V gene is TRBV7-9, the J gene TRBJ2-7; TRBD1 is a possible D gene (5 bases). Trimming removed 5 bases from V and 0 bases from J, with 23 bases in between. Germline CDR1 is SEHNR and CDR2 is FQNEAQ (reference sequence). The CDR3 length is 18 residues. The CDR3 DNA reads TGTGCCAGCAGCCCCCTTGTTGTCACAGGAGAAAACTCCTACGAGCAGTACTTC. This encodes CASSPLVVTGENSYEQYF.

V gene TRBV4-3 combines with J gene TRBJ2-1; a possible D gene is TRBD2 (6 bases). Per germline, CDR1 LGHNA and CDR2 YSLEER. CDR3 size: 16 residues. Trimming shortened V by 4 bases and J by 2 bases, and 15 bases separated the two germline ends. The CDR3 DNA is TGCGCCAGCAGCCTAACCGGGACTGACCCCTACAATGAGCAGTTCTTC. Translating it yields CASSLTGTDPYNEQFF.